This entry lists 23 T cell receptor beta chains sequenced from one sample in a study of lymphopenia after photon versus proton radiotherapy. The table came from immunoSEQ multiplex PCR; TCRdb's copy has only in-frame clones and leaves some out. This table holds 25,000 to 35,000 clones, about 87% found once. Sequenced here: peripheral blood, sampled from a patient treated with proton-based radiotherapy. These receptors originate from an older woman with cholangiocarcinoma. Some clones in this sample may be carry-over from other donors' samples.

The J gene is TRBJ2-1, the V gene TRBV5-1, with TRBD2 identical over 10 bases. Germline V gene data show CDR1 as SGHRS and CDR2 as YFSETQ. The V and J ends lost 0 bases and 10 bases, in that order; junction bases with no gene match: 4. The CDR3 has 14 amino acids. CDR3 nucleotide sequence: TGCGCCAGCAGCTTGGTAGCTAGCGGGGGAGAGCAGTTCTTC. Protein: CASSLVASGGEQFF.

This chain connects TRBV30 to TRBJ2-5; TRBD1 is a possible D gene (5 bases). V lost 0 bases and J 1 base, leaving 6 bases between the germline ends. CDR1 is GTSNPN and CDR2 is SVGIG in the germline V gene (reference sequence). The CDR3 runs 13 residues. The CDR3 is CAWSVTAQETQYF. The CDR3 DNA is TGTGCCTGGAGTGTGACAGCCCAAGAGACCCAGTACTTC.

V gene TRBV6-5 combines with J gene TRBJ2-5, with a weak D call TRBD1 (6 bases). V was cut by 0 bases and J by 3 bases, with 11 bases left in between. Germline loops: CDR1 MNHEY, CDR2 SVGAGI. The length of the CDR3 is 15 residues. Here the CDR3 DNA reads TGTGCCAGCAGTTACTCGATGGGGGCGGAAGAGACCCAGTACTTC. Protein product: CASSYSMGAEETQYF.

The sample holds a few counts of this clone. The chain recombines TRBV6-6 with TRBJ2-7; the match to TRBD1 covers 9 bases. V was clipped by 5 bases and J by 3 bases; unmatched bases: 5. The CDR3 loop spans 14 amino acids. Germline lookup yields CDR1 MNHNY and CDR2 SVGAGI (reference sequence). CDR3 loop: CASSGQGILYEQYF. For the CDR3, the DNA is TGTGCCAGCAGTGGACAGGGGATTCTCTACGAGCAGTACTTC.

The chain recombines TRBV18 with TRBJ2-7, with 7 bases identical to TRBD1. The CDR3 extends over 15 amino acids. Trimming cost V 3 bases and J 1 base; bases outside gene matches: 6. CDR1 KGHSH and CDR2 LQKENI come from the germline V gene. The CDR3 bases are TGTGCCAGCTCACCGCCGGGACAGTTTTCCTACGAGCAGTACTTC. Protein sequence: CASSPPGQFSYEQYF.

This chain connects TRBV23-1 to TRBJ2-7; TRBD2 agrees at 7 bases. TRBV23-1 is classed as an ORF, of uncertain function. V shed 3 bases and J 2 bases; nucleotides not matched to a gene: 10. The CDR3 spans 16 residues. The CDR3 region has the DNA TGCGCCAGCAGTCACCCGTTGGGGGGGTGGGCCTACGAGCAGTACTTC. As protein: CASSHPLGGWAYEQYF.

This clone came up a few times. The same CDR3 also results from other DNA sequences found in this sample. The rearrangement joins TRBV18 to TRBJ1-1; D remains ambiguous. The germline gives CDR1 KGHSH, CDR2 LQKENI. The CDR3 loop spans 14 amino acids. V lost 0 bases, J lost 4 bases, and 9 bases lay in between. CDR3 in amino acids: CASSPPSLGTEAFF. DNA of the CDR3: TGTGCCAGCTCACCACCTAGTCTAGGCACTGAAGCTTTCTTT.

The J gene is TRBJ1-5, the V gene TRBV5-3, with D unresolved. TRBV5-3 is filed as an ORF, its function uncertain. V lost 0 bases, J lost 0 bases, and 16 bases lay in between. The CDR3 extends over 18 amino acids. CDR3 sequence: CARSLVPTVDYSNQPQHF. CDR3 nucleotides: TGTGCCAGAAGCTTGGTACCGACGGTGGATTATAGCAATCAGCCCCAGCATTTT.

This clone occurred a few times. The genes are TRBV18 and TRBJ1-3, with unresolved D. With 3 bases removed from V and 9 bases from J, the gap between germline ends came to 15 bases. The CDR3 runs to 14 residues. Germline lookup yields CDR1 KGHSH and CDR2 LQKENI. The CDR3 sequence: CASSPSKAQATIYF. DNA of the CDR3: TGTGCCAGCTCACCTAGCAAGGCCCAAGCCACCATATATTTT.

The CDR3 DNA reads TGTGCCAGCAGCGTAGTCTATAGCCCCGGGTATGAGCAGTTCTTC. This encodes CASSVVYSPGYEQFF. The chain couples TRBV9 to TRBJ2-1; D gene ambiguous. Germline CDR1 reads SGDLS; CDR2 reads YYNGEE. The V gene lost 0 bases and the J gene lost 8 bases, with 15 bases spanning the gap. The CDR3 extends over 15 amino acids.

This chain joins TRBV5-1 and TRBJ2-2; 7 nucleotides agree with TRBD1. The J segment lost 0 bases and the V segment lost 4 bases, leaving 3 bases of the junction unmatched. CDR3 length: 15 residues. CDR1 is SGHRS, CDR2 YFSETQ, per germline. This chain's CDR3 is CASSPGTANTGELFF. In nucleotides, the CDR3 is TGCGCCAGCAGCCCCGGGACAGCGAACACCGGGGAGCTGTTTTTT.

The chain couples TRBV15 to TRBJ1-3; a weak D match, TRBD1 (5 bases). There are 15 residues in the CDR3. Germline V gene data show CDR1 as LNHNV and CDR2 as YYDKDF (reference sequence). V lost 0 bases to trimming and J lost 2 bases, with 8 bases between them. Written as DNA, the CDR3 is TGTGCCACCAGCAGAGACCCAGGGACTGGAAACACCATATATTTT. It is translated as CATSRDPGTGNTIYF.

V usage is TRBV28 and J usage is TRBJ1-5, with unresolved D. The CDR3 totals 12 residues. The germline V gene encodes CDR1 MDHEN and CDR2 SYDVKM. V lost 6 bases to trimming and J lost 6 bases, with 9 bases between them. The DNA for the CDR3 is TGTGCCAGCAGCCTAGGTTTTCAGCCCCAGCATTTT. It yields the protein CASSLGFQPQHF.

The chain is built from TRBV18 and TRBJ2-3, with D unclear. The length of the CDR3 is 13 residues. The ends were cut back, 2 bases at V and 5 bases at J, with 8 bases in the middle. Per the germline V gene, CDR1 is KGHSH and CDR2 is LQKENI. CDR3 protein: CASSPGVEDTQYF. The CDR3 DNA reads TGTGCCAGCTCACCAGGGGTTGAAGATACGCAGTATTTT.

In this sample, this clone turned up once. The rearrangement joins TRBV25-1 to TRBJ2-2; TRBD2 matches 13 bases. With V trimmed by 6 bases and J by 1 base, 5 bases remained unmatched. The CDR3 is 17 residues long. The germline V gene encodes CDR1 MGHDK and CDR2 SYGVNS. This CDR3 is CASRGLAGALNTGELFF. The DNA of the CDR3 is TGTGCCAGCAGAGGACTAGCGGGGGCCTTGAACACCGGGGAGCTGTTTTTT.

This chain joins TRBV29-1 and TRBJ1-2; 8 nucleotides match TRBD1. Trimming at V came to 3 bases and at J to 7 bases, leaving 1 base not matched to a gene. The germline V gene has CDR1 SQVTM and CDR2 ANQGSEA. There are 11 residues in the CDR3. For the CDR3, the DNA is TGCAGCGTTGAGGGGACAGGTGGCTACACCTTC. Translation: CSVEGTGGYTF.

This chain connects TRBV30 to TRBJ2-7; D uncertain. The CDR3 extends over 12 amino acids. In germline, CDR1 is GTSNPN, CDR2 SVGIG (reference sequence). Trimming removed 3 bases from V and 0 bases from J, with 6 bases in between. This CDR3 is CAWRLDSYEQYF. CDR3 DNA sequence: TGTGCCTGGAGACTCGACTCCTACGAGCAGTACTTC.

The chain uses TRBV7-9 and TRBJ2-2; the D is unclear. The CDR3 has 13 residues. The germline V gene encodes CDR1 SEHNR and CDR2 FQNEAQ (reference sequence). The V and J ends lost 6 bases and 6 bases respectively, with 11 bases between them. In nucleotides, the CDR3 is TGTGCCAGCAGTTTTAGTTCCGCCGGGGAGCTGTTTTTT. The encoded protein is CASSFSSAGELFF. The variable domain in full, completed from reference TRBV7-9 and TRBJ2-2, reads DTGVSQNPRHKITKRGQNVTFRCDPISEHNRLYWYRQTLGQGPEFLTYFQNEAQLEKSRLLSDRFSAERPKGSFSTLEIQRTEQGDSAMYLCASSFSSAGELFFGEGSRLTVL.

The rearrangement uses TRBV7-9 and TRBJ2-7; 8 positions match TRBD1. V dropped 2 bases and J dropped 4; count of bases not matched to a gene: 4. The CDR3 extends over 14 amino acids. Germline V gene lookup returns CDR1 SEHNR and CDR2 FQNEAQ (reference sequence). The CDR3 DNA is TGTGCCAGCAGCTTAAGGACAGGGATTTACGAGCAGTACTTC. Its protein is CASSLRTGIYEQYF. The full variable domain, its missing parts supplied by reference TRBV7-9 and TRBJ2-7, is DTGVSQNPRHKITKRGQNVTFRCDPISEHNRLYWYRQTLGQGPEFLTYFQNEAQLEKSRLLSDRFSAERPKGSFSTLEIQRTEQGDSAMYLCASSLRTGIYEQYFGPGTRLTVT.

The gene calls are TRBV28 and TRBJ2-7; D not resolved. V was cut by 2 bases and J by 2 bases, with 4 bases left in between. The CDR3 is made up of 12 amino acids. Germline CDR1 reads MDHEN; CDR2 reads SYDVKM. CDR3 region: CASSLDAYEQYF. CDR3 sequence (DNA): TGTGCCAGCAGTTTAGATGCCTACGAGCAGTACTTC.

Only one count was recorded for this clone. The chain has TRBV14 and TRBJ2-1, with 8 bases that match TRBD2. Germline V gene sequence: CDR1 SGHDN, CDR2 FVKESK. This CDR3 comprises 15 residues. V was clipped by 3 bases and J by 4 bases; unmatched bases: 5. The CDR3: CASSHTSGIYNEQFF. In DNA, the CDR3 is TGTGCCAGCAGCCATACTAGCGGAATTTACAATGAGCAGTTCTTC.

CDR3 in DNA: TGTGCCAGCAGCCCCCATCTGGGGCCATACGAGCAGTACTTC. Its protein product is CASSPHLGPYEQYF. V and J are TRBV21-1 and TRBJ2-7; the table assigns TRBD1, which was not confirmed against the DNA. TRBV21-1 is a pseudogene segment. This CDR3 is built from 14 residues.

The chain combines TRBV7-9 with TRBJ2-5; the D is unclear. V dropped 6 bases and J dropped 5 bases, with 13 bases sitting between them. CDR1 and CDR2 from the germline V gene are SEHNR and FQNEAQ (reference sequence). The CDR3 has 13 amino acids. Here the CDR3 DNA reads TGTGCCAGCAGTTACTATCCCAGTGAGACCCAGTACTTC. Its protein is CASSYYPSETQYF.